The rows below give T cell receptor beta chains drawn from one sample of a study of blood T cell repertoires in COVID-19. Repertoires were generated with immunoSEQ multiplex PCR, while TCRdb's copy carries only in-frame clones and drops some. The sample holds almost 250,000 clones, around nine tenths seen once. The sample taken for sequencing was peripheral blood. The receptors stem from a woman between 55 and 75 years old who had recovered from COVID-19. The CDR3 runs from the conserved cysteine through the conserved F or W. D genes are given only for firm matches. Some rows mark clone size as missing; the rest say once, few, many or name a class of expanded clone.

size	length	D	J	V	CDR3	DNA
.	14	TRBD1	TRBJ1-5	TRBV18	CASLGQGAGQPQHF	TGTGCCAGCTTAGGACAGGGGGCTGGTCAGCCCCAGCATTTT
.	15	.	TRBJ1-6	TRBV19	CASSTGDSYNSPLHF	TGTGCCAGTAGTACAGGGGATTCCTATAATTCACCCCTCCACTTT
once	15	TRBD1	TRBJ1-5	TRBV5-4	CASSRSPGGGQPQHF	TGTGCCAGCAGCCGGAGTCCGGGAGGGGGCCAGCCCCAGCATTTT
.	16	TRBD2	TRBJ2-3	TRBV15	CATSGGTSGRVDTQYF	TGTGCCACCAGCGGAGGGACTAGCGGGAGGGTTGATACGCAGTATTTT
.	15	TRBD1	TRBJ2-7	TRBV18	CASSLRDRADYEQYF	TGTGCCAGCTCACTACGGGACAGGGCAGACTACGAGCAGTACTTC
.	15	.	TRBJ1-4	TRBV29-1	CSVEDKNLSNEKLFF	TGCAGCGTTGAAGATAAGAACTTAAGTAATGAAAAACTGTTTTTT
.	16	.	TRBJ2-3	TRBV11-3	CARSLGGGGLGDTQYF	TGTGCCCGCAGCTTAGGTGGGGGGGGGCTCGGCGATACGCAGTATTTT
.	15	TRBD1	TRBJ2-1	TRBV6-5	CASSWGQGSYNEQFF	TGTGCCAGCAGTTGGGGACAGGGATCCTACAATGAGCAGTTCTTC
once	16	TRBD1	TRBJ2-7	TRBV5-6	CASSRTGGFLTYEQYF	TGTGCCAGCAGCCGGACAGGGGGCTTTCTCACCTACGAGCAGTACTTC
.	14	.	TRBJ2-1	TRBV25-1	CASGTAPGYNEQFF	TGTGCCAGCGGGACTGCTCCCGGATACAATGAGCAGTTCTTC
.	18	.	TRBJ2-3	TRBV4-1	CASSQDGGGDLSTDTQYF	TGCGCCAGCAGCCAAGATGGAGGAGGCGATCTGAGCACAGATACGCAGTATTTT
once	14	.	TRBJ2-2	TRBV6-4	CASSDGPGAGELFF	TGTGCCAGCAGTGACGGACCAGGGGCCGGGGAGCTGTTTTTT
.	16	.	TRBJ1-6	TRBV28	CASSPQGSSYNSPLHF	TGTGCCAGCAGTCCCCAGGGGAGCTCCTATAATTCACCCCTCCACTTT
.	16	TRBD1	TRBJ1-4	TRBV6-2/TRBV6-3	CASSPIDRTGLEKLFF	TGTGCCAGCAGCCCTATCGATAGGACAGGGTTGGAAAAACTGTTTTTT
once	12	.	TRBJ1-2	TRBV6-5	CASSQRQSDYTF	TGTGCCAGCAGTCAGAGACAGAGCGACTACACCTTC
.	15	TRBD1	TRBJ2-7	TRBV10-3	CAISEGTGGGYEQYF	TGTGCCATCAGTGAAGGGACAGGGGGAGGCTACGAGCAGTACTTC
.	16	.	TRBJ1-5	TRBV15	CATSRDRRGSNQPQHF	TGTGCCACCAGCAGAGATCGGCGCGGGTCCAATCAGCCCCAGCATTTT
.	13	.	TRBJ1-2	TRBV7-9	CASSLGQAGGYTF	TGTGCCAGCAGCTTAGGACAGGCTGGGGGCTACACCTTC
.	15	.	TRBJ1-5	TRBV28	CASRAGAGGNQPQHF	TGTGCCAGCAGGGCAGGGGCTGGTGGCAATCAGCCCCAGCATTTT
.	15	.	TRBJ2-3	TRBV12-5	CASGPGGRLADTQYF	TGTGCTAGTGGTCCCGGGGGGCGCCTCGCAGATACGCAGTATTTT
.	15	.	TRBJ2-5	TRBV24-1	CATSAPRGRRETQYF	TGTGCCACCAGTGCCCCGCGGGGGCGGAGAGAGACCCAGTACTTC
.	14	TRBD1	TRBJ2-2	TRBV10-3	CATLGQEGAGELFF	TGTGCCACCCTGGGACAGGAAGGGGCCGGGGAGCTGTTTTTT
.	15	.	TRBJ1-5	TRBV4-2	CASSQDYGWDQPQHF	TGTGCCAGCAGCCAAGATTACGGGTGGGATCAGCCCCAGCATTTT
.	14	.	TRBJ1-2	TRBV6-5	CASSYGESNYGYTF	TGTGCCAGCAGTTACGGGGAGTCGAACTATGGCTACACCTTC
once	14	TRBD1	TRBJ2-2	TRBV6-5	CATPTRQGTGELFF	TGTGCCACTCCGACCCGACAGGGGACCGGGGAGCTGTTTTTT
.	16	TRBD2	TRBJ2-5	TRBV7-6	CASSMGLAGVQETQYF	TGTGCCAGCAGCATGGGACTAGCGGGGGTCCAAGAGACCCAGTACTTC
.	14	TRBD1	TRBJ2-7	TRBV5-4	CASSRTGASYEQYF	TGTGCCAGCAGCCGTACAGGGGCCTCCTACGAGCAGTACTTC
.	14	TRBD1	TRBJ2-5	TRBV6-5	CASRDRGESETQYF	TGTGCCAGCAGGGACAGGGGAGAGTCGGAGACCCAGTACTTC
.	14	TRBD1	TRBJ1-2	TRBV6-5	CASSPDRRAWGYTF	TGTGCCAGCAGTCCGGACAGGCGGGCATGGGGCTACACCTTC
.	15	.	TRBJ1-3	TRBV7-3	CASSLSSRSGNTIYF	TGTGCCAGCAGCTTAAGTTCCCGGTCTGGAAACACCATATATTTT
once	15	TRBD1	TRBJ1-2	TRBV7-2	CASSSSGGAEYGYTF	TGTGCCAGCAGCTCATCAGGGGGCGCGGAATATGGCTACACCTTC